This is a list of T cell receptor beta chains from one sample in a study of shared clonotypes between healthy human individuals. The method was immunoSEQ multiplex PCR; TCRdb's version includes in-frame clones alone and lacks a portion of them. The sample has roughly 1 million clones, 65% to 75% seen once. The specimen was memory CD4+ T cells sorted from blood. The receptors shown here come from a man between 18 and 35 years old in good health. Each CDR3 is given with its conserved first and last residue.

TRBV18	TRBJ2-7	CASSDRVFPYEQYF
TRBV28	TRBJ1-6	CASSSPGQAINSPLHF
TRBV5-8	TRBJ2-7	CASRRIAVYEQYF
TRBV10-3	TRBJ1-2	CATGRGYGYTF
TRBV4-1	TRBJ1-1	CASSQADFGSAFF
TRBV6-5	TRBJ2-7	CAAKGAGGGEQYF
TRBV19	TRBJ1-5	CASSINFANPNEQAQPQHF
TRBV7-9	TRBJ2-1	CASTGVKGSNEQFF
TRBV2	TRBJ2-3	CASSPRQGLSTDTQYF
TRBV19	TRBJ2-7	CASKTGQGHEQYF
TRBV28	TRBJ1-6	CASSSKSPLHF
TRBV7-9	TRBJ1-4	CASTQGNEKLFF
TRBV6-1	TRBJ2-3	CASSVVGDTQYF
TRBV7-8	TRBJ2-7	CASSLRDRGYEQYF
TRBV5-6	TRBJ2-3	CASSLVGGDTDTQYF
TRBV5-1	TRBJ1-2	CASSLGDGNYGYTF
TRBV6-5	TRBJ2-1	CASSRHSEQFF
TRBV16	TRBJ2-6	CASILTRSGANVLTF
TRBV7-2	TRBJ1-2	CASTKGERVGGYTF
TRBV7-8	TRBJ2-3	CASRVLAGGGDTQYF
TRBV6-4	TRBJ2-3	CASSDGVAGTQYF
TRBV7-2	TRBJ1-2	CASSWDGTTAGYTF
TRBV6-6	TRBJ2-7	CASREGGDEQYF
TRBV2	TRBJ2-4	CASSESQGKNIQYF
TRBV18	TRBJ1-5	CASSHPNQPQHF
TRBV12-1	TRBJ2-7	CASSLTGWREQYF
TRBV2	TRBJ1-1	CASRGTMNTEAFF
TRBV10-3	TRBJ1-2	CAISEGASGVNYGYTF
TRBV5-4	TRBJ2-3	CASSRQGADTQYF
TRBV5-1	TRBJ2-5	CASSLGSGRETQYF
TRBV27	TRBJ2-7	CASSPGTLSPYYEQYF
TRBV7-3	TRBJ2-1	CASGLAAYNEQFF
TRBV4-3	TRBJ1-6	CASSQGQGASSPLHF
TRBV7-2	TRBJ2-1	CASSSYLAGGWEFF
TRBV10-1	TRBJ2-3	CASSRGGFPDTQYF
TRBV10-1	TRBJ1-1	CASSSGGGTEAFF
TRBV7-2	TRBJ2-3	CASSLDRGPYTQYF
TRBV7-2	TRBJ2-5	CASSPWARTQETQYF
TRBV4-1	TRBJ2-7	CASSQQTSSYEQYF
TRBV6-5	TRBJ1-6	CASSYSTELNSPLHF
TRBV14	TRBJ2-7	CASSSLEVPLGQYF
TRBV6-5	TRBJ2-1	CASTPSGSTSEQFF
TRBV6-4	TRBJ1-6	CASSKGANSPLHF
TRBV6-4	TRBJ2-2	CASSAGARLNTGELFF
TRBV11-3	TRBJ2-5	CASSLSLGQGARETQYF
TRBV2	TRBJ2-7	CASKGQGGYEQYF
TRBV19	TRBJ2-5	CASNPGTAKETQYF
TRBV14	TRBJ2-2	CASSQGTGGFGELFF
TRBV5-6	TRBJ1-5	CASSFGTGEKNQPQHF
TRBV7-2	TRBJ2-2	CASRTTRGGYTGELFF
TRBV29-1	TRBJ2-3	CSVSGTSGSDTQYF
TRBV27	TRBJ1-2	CASRSGTGESNYGYTF
TRBV14	TRBJ2-7	CASSLAGGSFYEQYF